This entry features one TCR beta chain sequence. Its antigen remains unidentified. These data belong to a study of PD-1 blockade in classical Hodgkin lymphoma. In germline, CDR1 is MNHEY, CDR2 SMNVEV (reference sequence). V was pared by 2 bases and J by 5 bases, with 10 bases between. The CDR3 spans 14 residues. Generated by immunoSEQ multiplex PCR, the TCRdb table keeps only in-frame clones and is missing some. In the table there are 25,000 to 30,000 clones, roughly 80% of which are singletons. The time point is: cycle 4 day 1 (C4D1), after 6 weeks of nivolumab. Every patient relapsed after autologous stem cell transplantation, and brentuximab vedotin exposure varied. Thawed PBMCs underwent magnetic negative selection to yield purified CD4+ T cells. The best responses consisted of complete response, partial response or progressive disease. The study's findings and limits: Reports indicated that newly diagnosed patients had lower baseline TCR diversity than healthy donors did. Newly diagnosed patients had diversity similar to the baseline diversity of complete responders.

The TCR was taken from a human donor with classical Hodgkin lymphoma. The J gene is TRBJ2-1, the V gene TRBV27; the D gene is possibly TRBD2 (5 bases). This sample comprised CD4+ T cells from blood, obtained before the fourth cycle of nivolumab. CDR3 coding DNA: TGTGCCAGCAGTTTAAGGCCCGGGAACAATGAGCAGTTCTTC. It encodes CASSLRPGNNEQFF.